This entry describes one TCR beta chain. The data were obtained in a study of blood T cell repertoires in COVID-19. Looking at the study overall: The study drew acute and convalescent COVID-19 samples from the United States, Italy and Spain. PBMCs, B-cell-depleted T cells, or T cells were the source of the cDNA or gDNA that made up the material.

Methods used by the authors: Reference gene primer amplification gave nucleated cell count estimates. Profiled with immunoSEQ multiplex PCR; TCRdb holds only in-frame clones, not every one. V and J calls and clone size are as listed in that table; D and trimming were resolved from the DNA. The repertoire includes about 90,000 clones, less than 95% of them detected once, and around 2.3% sits in the top ten. V was cut by 3 bases and J by 6 bases, with 12 bases left in between. Per the germline V gene, CDR1 is SGHNT and CDR2 is YYREEE (reference sequence). CDR3 length: 13 amino acids. Sequencing input: peripheral blood. The rearrangement joins TRBV5-4 to TRBJ1-1; no firm D call. The TCR comes from a human donor with active COVID-19. The donor label of this sample is uncertain. The CDR3, as DNA: TGTGCCAGCAGCTCGCAACCCCGGGCTGAAGCTTTCTTT. Amino acids: CASSSQPRAEAFF.